The rows below give T cell receptor beta chains drawn from one sample of a study of T cell responses to AZD1222 COVID-19 vaccine. Clones were read by immunoSEQ multiplex PCR, and TCRdb kept only the in-frame ones, dropping some. The sample contains about 130,000 clones, about 89% of which appear only once. The sample was peripheral blood, taken 28 days after the second AZD1222 dose. These receptors originate from an adult who received the AZD1222 COVID-19 vaccine. The CDR3 runs from the conserved cysteine through the conserved F or W. The D gene is left open where the match is weak. Clone size is stated in some rows and not others, as once, few, many or a class when expanded.

V: TRBV16; J: TRBJ1-5; D: .; size: .; DNA: TGTGCCAGCAGCCAATCTGGGGGGATCGATCAGCCCCAGCATTTT; CDR3: CASSQSGGIDQPQHF
V: TRBV4-2; J: TRBJ1-6; D: .; size: .; DNA: TGTGCCAGCAGTGAGGAACATCCCTATAATTCACCCCTCCACTTT; CDR3: CASSEEHPYNSPLHF
V: TRBV2; J: TRBJ2-7; D: TRBD2; size: .; DNA: TGTGCCGGAAGCGGGGGGAATGGGTACGAGCAGTACTTC; CDR3: CAGSGGNGYEQYF
V: TRBV7-2; J: TRBJ2-7; D: .; size: .; DNA: TGTGCCAGCAGCTTAGAAGCCCCCCAGGGGTCCCCTTCCTACGAGCAGTACTTC; CDR3: CASSLEAPQGSPSYEQYF
V: TRBV25-1; J: TRBJ2-3; D: .; size: .; DNA: TGTGCCAGCAGTGGGATTGGTGCGGCAGATACGCAGTATTTT; CDR3: CASSGIGAADTQYF
V: TRBV5-1; J: TRBJ1-6; D: .; size: .; DNA: TGCGCCAGCAGCGCAGGGGTAGGTTCACCCCTCCACTTT; CDR3: CASSAGVGSPLHF
V: TRBV12-5; J: TRBJ1-5; D: .; size: .; DNA: TGTGCTAGTAACAGGGACGGGGTTCAGCCCCAGCATTTT; CDR3: CASNRDGVQPQHF
V: TRBV7-9; J: TRBJ1-5; D: .; size: .; DNA: TGTGCCAGCAGCCCCACCGGGGGTCAGCCCCAGCATTTT; CDR3: CASSPTGGQPQHF
V: TRBV19; J: TRBJ2-7; D: TRBD2; size: .; DNA: TGTGCCAGTAGTATAATGCTAGCGGGAGGGTACGAGCAGTACTTC; CDR3: CASSIMLAGGYEQYF
V: TRBV7-8; J: TRBJ1-2; D: TRBD1; size: once; DNA: TGTGCCAGCAACCGGGACAGGATCGCCTACACCTTC; CDR3: CASNRDRIAYTF
V: TRBV19; J: TRBJ1-2; D: TRBD1; size: once; DNA: TGTGCCAGTAGTACCCAGAGCCACAGGGGGTATGGCTACACCTTC; CDR3: CASSTQSHRGYGYTF
V: TRBV4-1; J: TRBJ1-3; D: .; size: .; DNA: TGCGCCAGCAGCCAAGAGGGAACAGGAAACACCATATATTTT; CDR3: CASSQEGTGNTIYF
V: TRBV6-5; J: TRBJ1-6; D: TRBD1; size: .; DNA: TGTGCCAGCAGGGGACAGGGGGATTCACCCCTCCACTTT; CDR3: CASRGQGDSPLHF
V: TRBV3-1/TRBV3-2; J: TRBJ2-2; D: .; size: once; DNA: TGTGCCAGCAGGCGAGAATTAACCGGGGAGCTGTTTTTT; CDR3: CASRRELTGELFF
V: TRBV7-2; J: TRBJ1-6; D: .; size: .; DNA: TGTGCCAGCAGCGCGGACAGAAACTATAATTCACCCCTCCACTTT; CDR3: CASSADRNYNSPLHF
V: TRBV10-3; J: TRBJ2-3; D: TRBD2; size: .; DNA: TGTGCCATCAGGGCGGGACTAGCGGAATACGATACGCAGTATTTT; CDR3: CAIRAGLAEYDTQYF
V: TRBV10-2; J: TRBJ2-2; D: TRBD2; size: .; DNA: TGCGCCACGGGACTAGCGGGAGTGGACACCGGGGAGCTGTTTTTT; CDR3: CATGLAGVDTGELFF
V: TRBV19; J: TRBJ1-2; D: .; size: .; DNA: TGTGCCAGTAGTCCCGGAGGGGGGATTAACTATGGCTACACCTTC; CDR3: CASSPGGGINYGYTF
V: TRBV30; J: TRBJ2-2; D: .; size: .; DNA: TGTGCCTGGAGTGCGGGACCGCTGAACACCGGGGAGCTGTTTTTT; CDR3: CAWSAGPLNTGELFF
V: TRBV27; J: TRBJ1-5; D: .; size: few; DNA: TGTGCCAGCAGTTCGCCAGGGAACAATCAGCCCCAGCATTTT; CDR3: CASSSPGNNQPQHF
V: TRBV4-2; J: TRBJ2-6; D: .; size: .; DNA: TGTGCCAGCAGCCAAGATAGGAAGGAGAGCTCTGGGGCCAACGTCCTGACTTTC; CDR3: CASSQDRKESSGANVLTF
V: TRBV2; J: TRBJ1-5; D: TRBD1; size: .; DNA: TGTGCCAGCAGGGACAGGGGGCTTCAGCCCCAGCATTTT; CDR3: CASRDRGLQPQHF
V: TRBV3-1/TRBV3-2; J: TRBJ1-6; D: .; size: .; DNA: TGTGCCAGCAGCTCACCTCCGGGATCTACCCACTGGGCCGCCGAGAAACCCCTCCACTTT; CDR3: CASSSPPGSTHWAAEKPLHF
V: TRBV30; J: TRBJ2-1; D: .; size: .; DNA: TGTGCCTGGAGGGGACGGGACGGGTACAATGAGCAGTTCTTC; CDR3: CAWRGRDGYNEQFF
V: TRBV19; J: TRBJ1-1; D: .; size: .; DNA: TGTGCCAGTACGCAGGGTCTCCTGTATGGGACTGAAGCTTTCTTT; CDR3: CASTQGLLYGTEAFF
V: TRBV5-5; J: TRBJ1-1; D: .; size: .; DNA: TGTGCCAGCAGCTCCGTTAACACTGAAGCTTTCTTT; CDR3: CASSSVNTEAFF
V: TRBV12-5; J: TRBJ2-3; D: .; size: .; DNA: TGTGCTAGTGGTTTGGCTCAAGGGGGGTGGGGCACAGATACGCAGTATTTT; CDR3: CASGLAQGGWGTDTQYF
V: TRBV18; J: TRBJ1-4; D: TRBD1; size: .; DNA: TGTGCCAGCTCACCACCGGGACAGCGAGAAAAACTGTTTTTT; CDR3: CASSPPGQREKLFF
V: TRBV27; J: TRBJ1-2; D: .; size: .; DNA: TGTGCCAGCAGTCCTTATGGTCCGGACGCGGAGGGCTATGGCTACACCTTC; CDR3: CASSPYGPDAEGYGYTF
V: TRBV7-6; J: TRBJ2-7; D: .; size: .; DNA: TGTGCCAGCAGCTTACTCGGGGGGCGGTCAACAATATCCTACGAGCAGTACTTC; CDR3: CASSLLGGRSTISYEQYF
V: TRBV7-9; J: TRBJ2-6; D: TRBD1; size: .; DNA: TGTGCCAGCAGCTCTCCGGGACAGGGATCATCTGGGGCCAACGTCCTGACTTTC; CDR3: CASSSPGQGSSGANVLTF
V: TRBV4-1; J: TRBJ1-2; D: TRBD1; size: .; DNA: TGCGCCAGCAGCCGCGACGGACAGGGTCAAGGCTATGGCTACACCTTC; CDR3: CASSRDGQGQGYGYTF
V: TRBV14; J: TRBJ1-2; D: .; size: .; DNA: TGTGCCAGCAGCCAACTCCCGGGAGAGTTAGATGGCTACACCTTC; CDR3: CASSQLPGELDGYTF
V: TRBV18; J: TRBJ2-3; D: .; size: .; DNA: TGTGCCAGCTCACTTTCTATGCTTGGCACAGATACGCAGTATTTT; CDR3: CASSLSMLGTDTQYF
V: TRBV27; J: TRBJ2-1; D: TRBD2; size: .; DNA: TGTGCCAGCAGTTTCAGCGGGGGGGCAGAGCAGTTCTTC; CDR3: CASSFSGGAEQFF
V: TRBV6-2/TRBV6-3; J: TRBJ2-7; D: TRBD1; size: .; DNA: TGTGCCAGCAGTGCCTGGGACAGCCGCGAGCAGTACTTC; CDR3: CASSAWDSREQYF
V: TRBV4-2; J: TRBJ2-1; D: .; size: .; DNA: TGTGCCAGCAGCCAAGCTCGGGAGAGGGCGGCTGAGCAGTTCTTC; CDR3: CASSQARERAAEQFF
V: TRBV4-3; J: TRBJ2-7; D: .; size: medium-sized; DNA: TGCGCCAGCAGCCAATTCCAGGACTCCTACGAGCAGTACTTC; CDR3: CASSQFQDSYEQYF
V: TRBV5-1; J: TRBJ2-2; D: .; size: .; DNA: TGCGCCAGCAGCTTGGCCAATGGGGACACCGGGGAGCTGTTTTTT; CDR3: CASSLANGDTGELFF
V: TRBV7-2; J: TRBJ2-4; D: .; size: once; DNA: TGTGCCAGCAGCCCCGACCGAGACAGTCAGTACTTC; CDR3: CASSPDRDSQYF
V: TRBV9; J: TRBJ1-1; D: .; size: .; DNA: TGTGCCAGCAGCGTAGGTGGGGACACTGAAGCTTTCTTT; CDR3: CASSVGGDTEAFF
V: TRBV6-5; J: TRBJ1-3; D: TRBD1; size: .; DNA: TGTGCCGGACAGGGACCTGGAAACACCATATATTTT; CDR3: CAGQGPGNTIYF
V: TRBV11-2; J: TRBJ2-4; D: .; size: .; DNA: TGTGCCAGCAGCCTACTCCCGAGGGGGGACATTCAGTACTTC; CDR3: CASSLLPRGDIQYF
V: TRBV19; J: TRBJ1-1; D: TRBD1; size: many; DNA: TGTGCCAGTAGCGACAGGGGCGGACTAGAAGCTTTCTTT; CDR3: CASSDRGGLEAFF
V: TRBV18; J: TRBJ1-1; D: .; size: .; DNA: TGTGCCAGCTCGTCGAAACGGCTGCCTACTGAAGCTTTCTTT; CDR3: CASSSKRLPTEAFF